This TCR beta chain was sequenced in a study of blood T cells in healthy people across ages. General study results and limits: In the absence of known donor CMV status, changes in expanded clonotypes were possibly confounded.

A second PCR, run for about 6 to 11 cycles, used a sample-barcoded 5' primer plus a J-beta primer mix. Via MiXCR, TCRdb re-called the 5' RACE reads, giving one row per CDR3 protein. This sample has some 790,000 distinct CDR3 sequences; roughly 26% occur once, and the top ten carry roughly 17%. Germline CDR1 MRHNA, CDR2 SNTAGT. Trimming shortened V by 7 bases and J by 1 base, and 15 bases separated the two germline ends. The CDR3 covers 15 residues. Comments on this clonotype: Its cognate antigen is unknown.

The rearrangement links TRBV6-4 to TRBJ2-3; tentatively, D is TRBD1 (5 bases). This TCR derives from a woman of 80 years or more in good health. Sequencing used blood. The CDR3 bases are TGTGCCAGCATTATAGGACAAACCCGCACAGATACGCAGTATTTT. Its translation: CASIIGQTRTDTQYF.